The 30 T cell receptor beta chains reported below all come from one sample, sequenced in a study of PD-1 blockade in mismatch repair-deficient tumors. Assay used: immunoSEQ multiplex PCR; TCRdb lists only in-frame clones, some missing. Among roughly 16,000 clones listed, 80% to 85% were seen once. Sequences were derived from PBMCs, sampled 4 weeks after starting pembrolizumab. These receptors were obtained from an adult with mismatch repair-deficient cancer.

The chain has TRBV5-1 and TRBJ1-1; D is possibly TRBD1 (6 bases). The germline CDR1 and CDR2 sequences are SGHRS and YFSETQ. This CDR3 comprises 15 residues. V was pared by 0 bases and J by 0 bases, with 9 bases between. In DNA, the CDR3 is TGCGCCAGCAGCTTGGCCCAGGGGTTGAACACTGAAGCTTTCTTT. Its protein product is CASSLAQGLNTEAFF.

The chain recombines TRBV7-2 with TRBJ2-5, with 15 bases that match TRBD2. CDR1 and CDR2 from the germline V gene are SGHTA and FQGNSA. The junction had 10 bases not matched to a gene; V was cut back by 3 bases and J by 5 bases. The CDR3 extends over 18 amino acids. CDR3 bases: TGTGCCAGCAGCTTGGGACTAGCGGGAGGTAGGGGGAGGGAGACCCAGTACTTC. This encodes CASSLGLAGGRGRETQYF. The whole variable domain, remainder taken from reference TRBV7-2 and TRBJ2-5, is GAGVSQSPSNKVTEKGKDVELRCDPISGHTALYWYRQSLGQGLEFLIYFQGNSAPDKSGLPSDRFSAERTGGSVSTLTIQRTQQEDSAVYLCASSLGLAGGRGRETQYFGPGTRLLVL.

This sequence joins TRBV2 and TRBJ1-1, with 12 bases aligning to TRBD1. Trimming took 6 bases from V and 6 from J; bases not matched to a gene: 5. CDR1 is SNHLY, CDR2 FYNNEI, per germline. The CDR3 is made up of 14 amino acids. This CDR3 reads CASRGQGASSEAFF. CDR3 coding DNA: TGTGCCAGCAGGGGACAGGGGGCTTCTTCTGAAGCTTTCTTT.

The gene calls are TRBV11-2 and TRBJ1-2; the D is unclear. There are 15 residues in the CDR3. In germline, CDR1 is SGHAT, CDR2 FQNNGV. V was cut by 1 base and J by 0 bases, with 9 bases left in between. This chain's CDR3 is CASSLVASANYGYTF. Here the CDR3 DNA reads TGTGCCAGCAGCTTAGTGGCATCTGCTAACTATGGCTACACCTTC.

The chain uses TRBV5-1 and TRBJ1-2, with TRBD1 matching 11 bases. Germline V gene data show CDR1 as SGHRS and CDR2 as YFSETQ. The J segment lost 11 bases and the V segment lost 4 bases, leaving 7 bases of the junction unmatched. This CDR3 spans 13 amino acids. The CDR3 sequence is CASSPGQGAKYTF. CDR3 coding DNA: TGCGCCAGCAGCCCCGGACAGGGGGCAAAGTACACCTTC.

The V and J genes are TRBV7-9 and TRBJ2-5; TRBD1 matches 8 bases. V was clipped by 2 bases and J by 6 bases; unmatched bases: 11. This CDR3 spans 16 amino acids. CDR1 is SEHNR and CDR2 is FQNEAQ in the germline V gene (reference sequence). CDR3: CASSLRGYQGAKTQYF. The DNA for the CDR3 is TGTGCCAGCAGCTTACGGGGCTACCAGGGGGCGAAGACCCAGTACTTC.

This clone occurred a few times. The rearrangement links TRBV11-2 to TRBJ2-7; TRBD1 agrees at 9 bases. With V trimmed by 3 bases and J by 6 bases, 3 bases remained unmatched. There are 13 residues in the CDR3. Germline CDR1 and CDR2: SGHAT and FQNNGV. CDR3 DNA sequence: TGTGCCAGCAGCTTGGACAGGGGAGGCGAGCAGTACTTC. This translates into CASSLDRGGEQYF. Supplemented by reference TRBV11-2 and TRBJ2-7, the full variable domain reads EAGVAQSPRYKIIEKRQSVAFWCNPISGHATLYWYQQILGQGPKLLIQFQNNGVVDDSQLPKDRFSAERLKGVDSTLKIQPAKLEDSAVYLCASSLDRGGEQYFGPGTRLTVT.

CDR3 DNA sequence: TGCGCCAGCAGCTTCGGAGGACAGAATCAGCCCCAGCATTTT. This translates into CASSFGGQNQPQHF. The rearrangement uses TRBV5-1 and TRBJ1-5; possible D gene TRBD1, 6 bases. Germline V gene data show CDR1 as SGHRS and CDR2 as YFSETQ. V was trimmed by 2 bases and J by 4 bases, leaving 10 bases between them. This CDR3 comprises 14 residues.

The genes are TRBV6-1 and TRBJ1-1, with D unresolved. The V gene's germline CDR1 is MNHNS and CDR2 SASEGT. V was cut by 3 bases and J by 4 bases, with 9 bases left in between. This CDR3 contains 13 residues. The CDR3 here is CASSELAGTEAFF. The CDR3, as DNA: TGTGCCAGCAGTGAGTTGGCAGGCACTGAAGCTTTCTTT.

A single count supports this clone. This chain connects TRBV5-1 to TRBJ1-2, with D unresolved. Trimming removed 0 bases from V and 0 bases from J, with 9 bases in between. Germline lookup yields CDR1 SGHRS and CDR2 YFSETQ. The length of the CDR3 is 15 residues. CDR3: CASSLASASNYGYTF. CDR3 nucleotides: TGCGCCAGCAGCTTGGCCAGCGCCTCTAACTATGGCTACACCTTC.

The CDR3 loop is CASSYRLAGNNEQFF. The CDR3 DNA sequence: TGTGCCAGCAGTTACAGGCTAGCGGGTAACAATGAGCAGTTCTTC. The chain uses TRBV6-6 and TRBJ2-1; 8 nucleotides match TRBD2. After removal of 2 bases from V and 5 bases from J, the junction contained 5 bases not matched to a gene. Germline CDR1 is MNHNY and CDR2 is SVGAGI (reference sequence). The CDR3 covers 15 residues.

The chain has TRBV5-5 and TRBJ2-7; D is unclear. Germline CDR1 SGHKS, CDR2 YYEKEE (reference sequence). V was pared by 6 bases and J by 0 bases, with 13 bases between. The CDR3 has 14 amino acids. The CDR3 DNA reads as TGTGCCAGCACCCCGACGGAGAGCTCCTACGAGCAGTACTTC. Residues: CASTPTESSYEQYF.

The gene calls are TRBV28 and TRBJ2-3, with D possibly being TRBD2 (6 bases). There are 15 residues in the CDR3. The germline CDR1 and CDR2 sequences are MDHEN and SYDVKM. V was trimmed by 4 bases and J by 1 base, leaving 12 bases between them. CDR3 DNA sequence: TGTGCCAGCAGTTCGCCACCTAGCGGCACAGATACGCAGTATTTT. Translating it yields CASSSPPSGTDTQYF.

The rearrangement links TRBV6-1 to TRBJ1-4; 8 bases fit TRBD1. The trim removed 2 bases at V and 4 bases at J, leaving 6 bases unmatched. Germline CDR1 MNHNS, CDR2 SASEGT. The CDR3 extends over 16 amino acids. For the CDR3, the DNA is TGTGCCAGCAGTGAATTCCAGGGGGCTAGTAATGAAAAACTGTTTTTT. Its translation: CASSEFQGASNEKLFF.

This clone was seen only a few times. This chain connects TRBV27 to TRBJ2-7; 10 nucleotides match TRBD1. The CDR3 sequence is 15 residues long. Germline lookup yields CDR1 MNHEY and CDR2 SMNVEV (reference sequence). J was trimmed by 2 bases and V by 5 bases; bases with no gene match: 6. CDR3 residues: CASSAGTGAAYEQYF. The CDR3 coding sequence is TGTGCCAGCAGTGCCGGGACAGGGGCAGCCTACGAGCAGTACTTC.

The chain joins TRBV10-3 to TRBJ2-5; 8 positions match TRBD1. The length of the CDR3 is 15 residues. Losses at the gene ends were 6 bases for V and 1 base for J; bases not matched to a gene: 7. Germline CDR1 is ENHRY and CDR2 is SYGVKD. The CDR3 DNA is TGTGCCATCAGGCGGGCAGGGGGCTCCCAAGAGACCCAGTACTTC. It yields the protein CAIRRAGGSQETQYF.

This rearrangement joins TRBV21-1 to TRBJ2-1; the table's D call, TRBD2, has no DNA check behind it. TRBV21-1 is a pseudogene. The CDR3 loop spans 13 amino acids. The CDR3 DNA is TGTGCCAGCAGCGCCCGGAGTTTTGGTGAGCAGTTCTTC. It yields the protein CASSARSFGEQFF.

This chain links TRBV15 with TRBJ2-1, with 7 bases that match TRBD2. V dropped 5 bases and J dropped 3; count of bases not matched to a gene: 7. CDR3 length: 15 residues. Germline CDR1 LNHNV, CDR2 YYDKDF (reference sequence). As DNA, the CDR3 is TGTGCCACCAGCCCCGGGGGGTCCCTCTACAATGAGCAGTTCTTC. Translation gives CATSPGGSLYNEQFF.

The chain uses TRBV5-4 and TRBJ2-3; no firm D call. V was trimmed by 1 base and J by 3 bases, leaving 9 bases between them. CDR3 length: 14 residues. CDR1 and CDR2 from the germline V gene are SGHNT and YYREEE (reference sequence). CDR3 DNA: TGTGCCAGCAGCTTGCCAGATCCAACAGATACGCAGTATTTT. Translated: CASSLPDPTDTQYF.

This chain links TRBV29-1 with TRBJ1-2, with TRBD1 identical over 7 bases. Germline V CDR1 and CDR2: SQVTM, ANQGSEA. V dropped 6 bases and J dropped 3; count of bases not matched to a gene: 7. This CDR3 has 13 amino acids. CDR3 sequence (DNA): TGCAGCGTGGGGGACAGCGACTACTATGGCTACACCTTC. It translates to CSVGDSDYYGYTF.

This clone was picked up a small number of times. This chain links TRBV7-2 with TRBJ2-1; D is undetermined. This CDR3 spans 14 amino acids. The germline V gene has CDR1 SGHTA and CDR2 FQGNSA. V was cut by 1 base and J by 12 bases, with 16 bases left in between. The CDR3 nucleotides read TGTGCCAGCAGCTTAGTGCGAAGCCCCTCCGTGCAGTTCTTC. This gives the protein CASSLVRSPSVQFF.

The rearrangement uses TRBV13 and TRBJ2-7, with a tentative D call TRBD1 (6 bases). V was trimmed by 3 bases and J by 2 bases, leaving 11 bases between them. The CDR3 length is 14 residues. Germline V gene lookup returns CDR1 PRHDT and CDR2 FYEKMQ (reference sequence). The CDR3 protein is CASSFRDITYEQYF. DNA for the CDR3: TGTGCCAGCAGCTTCCGGGACATCACCTACGAGCAGTACTTC.

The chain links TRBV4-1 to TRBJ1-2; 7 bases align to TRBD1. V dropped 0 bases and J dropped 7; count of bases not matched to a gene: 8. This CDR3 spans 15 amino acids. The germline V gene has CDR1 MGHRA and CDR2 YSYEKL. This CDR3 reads CASSQDRGQGGGYTF. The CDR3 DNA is TGCGCCAGCAGCCAAGATCGGGGGCAGGGGGGTGGCTACACCTTC.

CDR3 region: CASSGGQGPNTEAFF. The DNA for the CDR3 is TGTGCCAGCTCTGGGGGACAGGGGCCGAACACTGAAGCTTTCTTT. The chain carries TRBV6-1 and TRBJ1-1; 10 nucleotides align to TRBD1. The CDR3 covers 15 residues. CDR1 and CDR2 from the germline V gene are MNHNS and SASEGT. Trimming cost V 8 bases and J 1 base; bases outside gene matches: 7.

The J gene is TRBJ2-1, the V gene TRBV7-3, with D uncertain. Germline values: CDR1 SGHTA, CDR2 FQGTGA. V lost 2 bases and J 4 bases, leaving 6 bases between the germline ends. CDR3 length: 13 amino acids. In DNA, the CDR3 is TGTGCCAGCAGCTTACGTCCGTACAATGAGCAGTTCTTC. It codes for CASSLRPYNEQFF.

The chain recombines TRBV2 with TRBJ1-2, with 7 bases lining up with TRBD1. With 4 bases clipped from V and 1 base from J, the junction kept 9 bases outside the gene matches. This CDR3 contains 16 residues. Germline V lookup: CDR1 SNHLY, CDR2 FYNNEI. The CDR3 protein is CASSVETGAVNYGYTF. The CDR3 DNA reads TGTGCCAGCAGTGTTGAAACAGGGGCCGTTAACTATGGCTACACCTTC. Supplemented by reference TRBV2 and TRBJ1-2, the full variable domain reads EPEVTQTPSHQVTQMGQEVILRCVPISNHLYFYWYRQILGQKVEFLVSFYNNEISEKSEIFDDQFSVERPDGSNFTLKIRSTKLEDSAMYFCASSVETGAVNYGYTFGSGTRLTVV.

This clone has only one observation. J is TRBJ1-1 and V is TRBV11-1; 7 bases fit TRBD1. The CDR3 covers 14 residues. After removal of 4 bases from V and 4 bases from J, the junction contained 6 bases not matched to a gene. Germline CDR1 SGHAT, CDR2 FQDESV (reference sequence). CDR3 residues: CASSWGQQGTEAFF. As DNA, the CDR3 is TGTGCCAGCAGCTGGGGACAGCAGGGCACTGAAGCTTTCTTT.

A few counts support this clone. Here the CDR3 DNA reads TGCAGCGTTGGAGGACAGGGGGCCTACGAGCAGTACTTC. Residues: CSVGGQGAYEQYF. This sequence joins TRBV29-1 and TRBJ2-7; 10 nucleotides align to TRBD1. The CDR3 is 13 amino acids. V lost 4 bases and J lost 2; bases outside the gene matches: 2. Per the germline V gene, CDR1 is SQVTM and CDR2 is ANQGSEA.

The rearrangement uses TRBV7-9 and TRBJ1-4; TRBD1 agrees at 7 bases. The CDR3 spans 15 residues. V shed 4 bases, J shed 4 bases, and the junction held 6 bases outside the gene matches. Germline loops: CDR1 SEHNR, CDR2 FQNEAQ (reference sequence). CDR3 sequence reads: CASSYDRAGNEKLFF. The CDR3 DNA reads TGTGCCAGCAGCTACGACAGGGCTGGTAATGAAAAACTGTTTTTT.

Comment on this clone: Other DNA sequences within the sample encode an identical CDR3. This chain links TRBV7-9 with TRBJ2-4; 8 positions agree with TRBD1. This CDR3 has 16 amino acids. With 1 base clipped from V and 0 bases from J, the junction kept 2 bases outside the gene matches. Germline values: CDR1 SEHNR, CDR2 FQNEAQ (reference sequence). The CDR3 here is CASSLGTGLAKNIQYF. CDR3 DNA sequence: TGTGCCAGCAGCTTAGGGACAGGGCTAGCCAAAAACATTCAGTACTTC.